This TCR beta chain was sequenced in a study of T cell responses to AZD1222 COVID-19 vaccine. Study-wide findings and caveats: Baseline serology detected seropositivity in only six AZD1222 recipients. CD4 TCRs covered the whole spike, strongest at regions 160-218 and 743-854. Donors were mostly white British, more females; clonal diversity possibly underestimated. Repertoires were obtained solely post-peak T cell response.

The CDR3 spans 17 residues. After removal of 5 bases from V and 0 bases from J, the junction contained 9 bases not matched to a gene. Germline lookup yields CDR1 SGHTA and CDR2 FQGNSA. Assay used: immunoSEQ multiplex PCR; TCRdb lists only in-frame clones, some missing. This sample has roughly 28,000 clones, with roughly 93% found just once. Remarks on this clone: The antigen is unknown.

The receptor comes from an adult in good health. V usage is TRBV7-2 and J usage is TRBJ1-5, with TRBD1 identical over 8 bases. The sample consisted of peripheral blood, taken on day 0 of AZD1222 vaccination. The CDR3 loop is CASSVLRGLGSNQPQHF. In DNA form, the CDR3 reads TGTGCCAGCAGCGTACTCAGGGGGCTGGGTAGCAATCAGCCCCAGCATTTT.